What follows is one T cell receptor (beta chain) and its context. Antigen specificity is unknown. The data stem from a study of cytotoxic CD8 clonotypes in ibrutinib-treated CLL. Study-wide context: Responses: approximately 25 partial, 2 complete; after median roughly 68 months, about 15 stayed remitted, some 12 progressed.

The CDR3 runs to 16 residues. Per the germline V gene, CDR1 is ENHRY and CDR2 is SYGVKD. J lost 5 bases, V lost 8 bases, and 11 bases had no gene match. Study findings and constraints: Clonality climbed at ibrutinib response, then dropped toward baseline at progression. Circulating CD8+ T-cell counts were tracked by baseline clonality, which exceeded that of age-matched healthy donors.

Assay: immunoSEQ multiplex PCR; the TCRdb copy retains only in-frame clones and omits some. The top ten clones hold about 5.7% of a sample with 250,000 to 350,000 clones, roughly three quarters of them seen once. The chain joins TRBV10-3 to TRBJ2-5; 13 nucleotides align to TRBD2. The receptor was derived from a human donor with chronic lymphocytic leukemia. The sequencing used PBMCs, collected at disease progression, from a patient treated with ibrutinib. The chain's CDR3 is CAIGFGLAGVGETQYF. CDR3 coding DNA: TGTGCCATCGGATTCGGACTAGCGGGAGTCGGGGAGACCCAGTACTTC.